This entry lists 5 T cell receptor beta chains sequenced from one sample in a study of blood T cell repertoires in COVID-19. The assay was immunoSEQ multiplex PCR, and TCRdb's table has in-frame clones only and misses some. The sample carries roughly 100,000 clones, approximately 80% recorded once. The sequenced sample was peripheral blood. The origin of the receptors is a human donor in a cohort sampled during active COVID-19.

The rearrangement joins TRBV15 to TRBJ2-7; 9 bases agree with TRBD1. The J segment lost 6 bases and the V segment lost 2 bases, leaving 11 bases of the junction unmatched. The length of the CDR3 is 16 residues. CDR1 is LNHNV, CDR2 YYDKDF, per germline (reference sequence). Here the CDR3 DNA reads TGTGCCACCAGCAGAAACCCCCCGGGACAGGGTGTCGAGCAGTACTTC. As protein: CATSRNPPGQGVEQYF.

This chain joins TRBV5-4 and TRBJ1-5; no clear D gene. Between the trimmed V and J ends, which lost 0 bases and 2 bases, there was a span of 6 bases. The CDR3 length is 14 residues. Per the germline V gene, CDR1 is SGHNT and CDR2 is YYREEE (reference sequence). The DNA of the CDR3 is TGTGCCAGCAGCTTGGCGGGAGGCAATCAGCCCCAGCATTTT. This translates into CASSLAGGNQPQHF.

This clone was observed a handful of times. The chain links TRBV4-1 to TRBJ2-2; no clear D gene. The CDR3 covers 14 residues. Germline V gives CDR1 MGHRA, CDR2 YSYEKL. Trimming took 5 bases from V and 4 from J, leaving 11 bases between them. The CDR3 loop is CASSTSSGTGELFF. The CDR3, as DNA: TGCGCCAGCAGCACGAGTTCGGGCACCGGGGAGCTGTTTTTT.

This clone was found a few times. The chain couples TRBV19 to TRBJ1-1; 10 positions match TRBD1. This CDR3 comprises 14 residues. With V trimmed by 7 bases and J by 3 bases, 5 bases remained unmatched. The V gene's germline CDR1 is LNHDA and CDR2 SQIVND (reference sequence). The CDR3 nucleotides read TGTGCCAGTACCCCGACAGGGGGCTACACTGAAGCTTTCTTT. Translated: CASTPTGGYTEAFF.

The rearrangement joins TRBV7-2 to TRBJ2-1, with 9 bases identical to TRBD2. The CDR3 sequence is 16 residues long. CDR1 SGHTA and CDR2 FQGNSA come from the germline V gene. Trimming cost V 4 bases and J 5 bases; bases outside gene matches: 9. The CDR3 DNA is TGTGCCAGCAGCTACCGACTAGCGGCGTTAAACAATGAGCAGTTCTTC. Translation gives CASSYRLAALNNEQFF.